Each of the 29 T cell receptor beta chains below was sequenced from the same sample in a study of cytomegalovirus exposure and HLA in healthy donors. The PCR employed 60 Vbeta primers together with 13 Jbeta primers. Sequencing used immunoSEQ multiplex PCR; TCRdb keeps in-frame clones, though not all of them. The listing contains about 39,000 clones. Sequencing input: PBMCs. All receptors come from a woman in her twenties or thirties in good health and CMV-seropositive.

The chain joins TRBV11-2 to TRBJ1-4; 8 nucleotides align to TRBD1. Trimming removed 5 bases from V and 5 bases from J; junction bases left unmatched: 4. From germline, CDR1 is SGHAT and CDR2 FQNNGV. This CDR3 is 14 amino acids long. This chain's CDR3 is CASSTGQGNEKLFF. As DNA, the CDR3 is TGTGCCAGCAGCACTGGACAGGGAAATGAAAAACTGTTTTTT. The full variable domain, rest sourced from reference TRBV11-2 and TRBJ1-4, is EAGVAQSPRYKIIEKRQSVAFWCNPISGHATLYWYQQILGQGPKLLIQFQNNGVVDDSQLPKDRFSAERLKGVDSTLKIQPAKLEDSAVYLCASSTGQGNEKLFFGSGTQLSVL.

This chain links TRBV5-1 with TRBJ2-2; 9 nucleotides line up with TRBD1. Germline V gene data show CDR1 as SGHRS and CDR2 as YFSETQ. Trimming at V came to 5 bases and at J to 7 bases, leaving 9 bases not matched to a gene. This CDR3 has 15 amino acids. CDR3 amino acids: CASRMTGGLFGELFF. DNA for the CDR3: TGCGCCAGCAGAATGACAGGGGGGTTGTTCGGGGAGCTGTTTTTT. The whole variable domain, remainder taken from reference TRBV5-1 and TRBJ2-2, is KAGVTQTPRYLIKTRGQQVTLSCSPISGHRSVSWYQQTPGQGLQFLFEYFSETQRNKGNFPGRFSGRQFSNSRSEMNVSTLELGDSALYLCASRMTGGLFGELFFGEGSRLTVL.

The genes are TRBV6-5 and TRBJ1-2; 8 bases fit TRBD1. This CDR3 has 15 residues. The germline CDR1 and CDR2 sequences are MNHEY and SVGAGI. Losses at the gene ends were 3 bases for V and 3 bases for J; bases not matched to a gene: 6. The CDR3 is CASSYQGARDYGYTF. The CDR3 DNA sequence: TGTGCCAGCAGTTATCAGGGGGCCAGGGACTATGGCTACACCTTC.

This clone is deemed medium-sized by its frequency. The chain has TRBV28 and TRBJ2-5; no clear D gene. The germline V and J ends were trimmed by 3 bases and 0 bases, with 5 bases remaining between them. Germline V gene data show CDR1 as MDHEN and CDR2 as SYDVKM. The CDR3 contains 13 residues. CDR3 coding DNA: TGTGCCAGCAGTTTCAGGCACCAAGAGACCCAGTACTTC. This sequence encodes CASSFRHQETQYF.

V and J are TRBV4-1 and TRBJ1-5, with 7 bases that match TRBD1. Germline-derived CDR1 and CDR2 are MGHRA and YSYEKL. The junction had 4 bases not matched to a gene; V was cut back by 0 bases and J by 2 bases. This CDR3 contains 16 residues. Here the CDR3 reads CASSQEGQSGNQPQHF. As DNA, the CDR3 is TGCGCCAGCAGCCAAGAGGGACAGTCCGGCAATCAGCCCCAGCATTTT.

The chain uses TRBV6-1 and TRBJ2-5, with 9 nucleotides matching TRBD2. The trim removed 8 bases at V and 4 bases at J, leaving 11 bases unmatched. CDR1 and CDR2 from the germline V gene are MNHNS and SASEGT. The length of the CDR3 is 15 residues. The DNA of the CDR3 is TGTGCCAGCGGACCCCTAGGGCGGGGGGGAGAGACCCAGTACTTC. It translates to CASGPLGRGGETQYF.

The genes are TRBV10-1 and TRBJ2-5, with 10 bases aligning to TRBD1. J lost 2 bases, V lost 6 bases, and 6 bases had no gene match. Germline V gene data show CDR1 as WNHNN and CDR2 as SYGVQD (reference sequence). The CDR3 has 15 amino acids. In DNA, the CDR3 is TGCGCCAGCAGCGAAGGACAGGGGGGACAAGAGACCCAGTACTTC. This sequence encodes CASSEGQGGQETQYF.

The gene calls are TRBV19 and TRBJ2-3, with D maybe TRBD2 (5 bases). Trimming took off 5 bases at V and 8 bases at J, with 11 bases between the two ends. CDR1 LNHDA and CDR2 SQIVND come from the germline V gene (reference sequence). The CDR3 has 12 amino acids. The CDR3, as DNA: TGTGCCAGTAGTCCGAGGAGCGGTACGCAGTATTTT. This codes for CASSPRSGTQYF.

The CDR3 here is CASGGWSGEETQYF. CDR3 DNA: TGTGCCAGCGGGGGGTGGAGCGGGGAAGAGACCCAGTACTTC. This chain joins TRBV6-5 and TRBJ2-5; 7 bases match TRBD2. The CDR3 totals 14 residues. Per the germline V gene, CDR1 is MNHEY and CDR2 is SVGAGI. V lost 8 bases, J lost 3 bases, and 9 bases stayed unmatched.

The chain carries TRBV6-1 and TRBJ2-1; TRBD1 agrees at 11 bases. This CDR3 is built from 15 residues. Trimming at V came to 5 bases and at J to 4 bases, leaving 4 bases not matched to a gene. Germline V lookup: CDR1 MNHNS, CDR2 SASEGT. CDR3 DNA sequence: TGTGCCAGCAGTTTTGGACAGGGGGCTTACAATGAGCAGTTCTTC. This translates into CASSFGQGAYNEQFF.

The chain uses TRBV2 and TRBJ1-4; no reliable D call. This CDR3 comprises 12 residues. From germline, CDR1 is SNHLY and CDR2 FYNNEI. Trimming took 7 bases from V and 3 from J, leaving 6 bases between them. The CDR3 bases are TGTGCCAGCACCCCCGCTAATGAAAAACTGTTTTTT. Protein: CASTPANEKLFF.

The chain combines TRBV5-4 with TRBJ2-2; the match to TRBD2 covers 8 bases. The CDR3 has 16 amino acids. Germline values: CDR1 SGHNT, CDR2 YYREEE (reference sequence). The V segment lost 3 bases and the J segment 1 base; nucleotides outside the gene matches: 5. CDR3 sequence: CASSSRSGGNTGELFF. The CDR3 DNA follows: TGTGCCAGCAGCTCTCGCAGCGGGGGGAACACCGGGGAGCTGTTTTTT.

The chain recombines TRBV18 with TRBJ2-2, with D possibly being TRBD1 (5 bases). Trimming removed 6 bases at V and 1 base at J, with 15 bases between. Germline CDR1 is KGHSH and CDR2 is LQKENI. The CDR3 loop spans 16 amino acids. For the CDR3, the DNA is TGTGCCAGCTCGTCATTCTGGGGCGGGAACACCGGGGAGCTGTTTTTT. This codes for CASSSFWGGNTGELFF. The complete variable domain, with remaining parts taken from reference TRBV18 and TRBJ2-2, reads NAGVMQNPRHLVRRRGQEARLRCSPMKGHSHVYWYRQLPEEGLKFMVYLQKENIIDESGMPKERFSAEFPKEGPSILRIQQVVRGDSAAYFCASSSFWGGNTGELFFGEGSRLTVL.

The chain employs TRBV15 and TRBJ2-7; TRBD1 matches at 7 bases. V gave up 6 bases and J gave up 5 bases; unmatched junction bases: 13. Germline V CDR1 and CDR2: LNHNV, YYDKDF (reference sequence). This CDR3 is 15 amino acids long. CDR3 protein: CATSPTTGTKDEQYF. CDR3 coding DNA: TGTGCCACCAGTCCGACGACAGGGACGAAGGACGAGCAGTACTTC.

The chain carries TRBV15 and TRBJ1-5, with D hard to call. Germline V gene data show CDR1 as LNHNV and CDR2 as YYDKDF (reference sequence). The CDR3 spans 17 residues. V lost 7 bases to trimming and J lost 1 base, with 20 bases between them. CDR3 DNA sequence: TGTGCCACCACCGCAACGGGTAAAATGGCGAGCAATCAGCCCCAGCATTTT. Amino acids: CATTATGKMASNQPQHF.

The chain links TRBV18 to TRBJ1-3; the match to TRBD1 covers 7 bases. CDR3 length: 16 residues. Germline-derived CDR1 and CDR2 are KGHSH and LQKENI. The ends lost 6 bases at V and 0 bases at J; junction bases unmatched: 8. The CDR3 loop is CASSIQGQSSGNTIYF. In DNA, the CDR3 is TGTGCCAGCTCTATACAGGGACAGAGCTCTGGAAACACCATATATTTT.

The chain links TRBV14 to TRBJ1-2; a possible D gene is TRBD1 (6 bases). V was pared by 4 bases and J by 8 bases, with 11 bases between. The CDR3 contains 12 residues. Germline assignment: CDR1 SGHDN and CDR2 FVKESK. DNA for the CDR3: TGTGCCAGCAGCCTGGGGGCGGAAGGCTACACCTTC. As protein: CASSLGAEGYTF.

CDR3: CASSLRGNTEAFF. CDR3 DNA sequence: TGTGCCAGCAGTTTGAGAGGGAACACTGAAGCTTTCTTT. This chain uses TRBV27 with TRBJ1-1, with D unresolved. This CDR3 contains 13 residues. Between the trimmed V and J ends, which lost 3 bases and 1 base, there was a span of 6 bases. The V gene's germline CDR1 is MNHEY and CDR2 SMNVEV (reference sequence).

The J gene is TRBJ2-5, the V gene TRBV27; 9 bases agree with TRBD1. Germline CDR1 MNHEY, CDR2 SMNVEV (reference sequence). This CDR3 has 18 residues. The J segment lost 3 bases and the V segment lost 4 bases, leaving 15 bases of the junction unmatched. CDR3 residues: CASSSPKNLWTGEETQYF. CDR3 nucleotide sequence: TGTGCCAGCAGTTCTCCGAAAAACTTATGGACAGGGGAAGAGACCCAGTACTTC.

The V and J genes are TRBV5-1 and TRBJ2-7; tentatively, D is TRBD1 (5 bases). This CDR3 contains 15 residues. V was pared by 0 bases and J by 5 bases, with 15 bases between. Germline loops: CDR1 SGHRS, CDR2 YFSETQ. The CDR3 nucleotides are TGCGCCAGCAGCTTGGAGCCCTCCGCAGGGCACGAGCAGTACTTC. Residues: CASSLEPSAGHEQYF.

This chain uses TRBV7-9 with TRBJ2-7; TRBD2 aligns across 11 bases. From germline, CDR1 is SEHNR and CDR2 FQNEAQ (reference sequence). After removal of 6 bases from V and 0 bases from J, the junction contained 13 bases not matched to a gene. The CDR3 has 18 amino acids. CDR3: CASRALAGAGDSSYEQYF. DNA for the CDR3: TGTGCCAGCAGAGCACTAGCGGGGGCAGGCGATAGCTCCTACGAGCAGTACTTC.

The chain carries TRBV27 and TRBJ2-7, with D possibly being TRBD2 (6 bases). The V end lost 2 bases, the J end lost 3 bases, and 32 bases lay between the germline ends. Germline loops: CDR1 MNHEY, CDR2 SMNVEV (reference sequence). The CDR3 is 21 amino acids. The CDR3: CASSLGWKGLLKRPLSYEQYF. The CDR3 DNA reads TGTGCCAGCAGTTTAGGGTGGAAGGGACTCCTCAAGAGGCCCCTAAGCTACGAGCAGTACTTC.

The chain recombines TRBV18 with TRBJ2-5; 8 bases are a match to TRBD1. Germline CDR1 is KGHSH and CDR2 is LQKENI. The CDR3 is made up of 14 amino acids. Trimming took 3 bases from V and 2 from J; bases not matched to a gene: 2. CDR3 loop: CASSPTGVQETQYF. CDR3 in DNA: TGTGCCAGCTCACCGACAGGGGTTCAAGAGACCCAGTACTTC.

This chain joins TRBV5-6 and TRBJ2-7, with a tentative D call TRBD2 (5 bases). V dropped 5 bases and J dropped 0 bases, with 15 bases sitting between them. Germline V gives CDR1 SGHDT, CDR2 YYEEEE. The CDR3 covers 15 residues. The CDR3, as DNA: TGTGCCAGCAGACCCGGACTGAGGAGCTCCTACGAGCAGTACTTC. Residues: CASRPGLRSSYEQYF.

V gene TRBV10-3 combines with J gene TRBJ1-1; weak D call: TRBD1 (5 bases). The CDR3 totals 13 residues. Trimming pared 7 bases from V and 4 bases from J, leaving 13 bases between. Germline V CDR1 and CDR2: ENHRY, SYGVKD. The CDR3 is CAINGGKGTEAFF. The CDR3 nucleotides read TGTGCCATCAACGGGGGAAAGGGCACTGAAGCTTTCTTT.

This chain connects TRBV2 to TRBJ1-6; TRBD1 matches at 8 bases. CDR3 length equals 14 residues. The germline CDR1 and CDR2 sequences are SNHLY and FYNNEI. The junction had 3 bases not matched to a gene; V was cut back by 6 bases and J by 5 bases. CDR3 nucleotides: TGTGCCAGCAGCATGGGACAGGATAATTCACCCCTCCACTTT. Its translation is CASSMGQDNSPLHF. The variable domain in full, completed from reference TRBV2 and TRBJ1-6, reads EPEVTQTPSHQVTQMGQEVILRCVPISNHLYFYWYRQILGQKVEFLVSFYNNEISEKSEIFDDQFSVERPDGSNFTLKIRSTKLEDSAMYFCASSMGQDNSPLHFGNGTRLTVT.

The chain is built from TRBV18 and TRBJ1-3; D is perhaps TRBD1 (6 bases). From germline, CDR1 is KGHSH and CDR2 LQKENI. The CDR3 length is 16 residues. Trimming pared 0 bases from V and 6 bases from J, leaving 15 bases between. CDR3 nucleotide sequence: TGTGCCAGCTCACCACCGTCAGGGGTCGGCCAAAACACCATATATTTT. Its protein is CASSPPSGVGQNTIYF.

This chain joins TRBV7-8 and TRBJ2-3; 8 nucleotides match TRBD1. The CDR3 runs 15 residues. V dropped 2 bases and J dropped 6; count of bases not matched to a gene: 7. Per germline, CDR1 SGHVS and CDR2 FQNEAQ. The CDR3 DNA is TGTGCCAGCAGCTTATTGTCCAGGGACAGGGATACGCAGTATTTT. Its protein product is CASSLLSRDRDTQYF. The whole variable domain, remainder taken from reference TRBV7-8 and TRBJ2-3, is GAGVSQSPRYKVAKRGQDVALRCDPISGHVSLFWYQQALGQGPEFLTYFQNEAQLDKSGLPSDRFFAERPEGSVSTLKIQRTQQEDSAVYLCASSLLSRDRDTQYFGPGTRLTVL.

Comments on this clone: A junction end diverges from the germline sequence, so it may reflect a read error. The genes are TRBV7-2 and TRBJ1-2; 7 nucleotides align to TRBD1. Germline lookup yields CDR1 SGHTA and CDR2 FQGNSA. The CDR3 sequence is 16 residues long. The chain's CDR3 is CAGSSRTGLWNYGYTF. In DNA, the CDR3 is TGTGCCGGCAGCTCCCGGACAGGACTCTGGAACTATGGCTACACCTTC.